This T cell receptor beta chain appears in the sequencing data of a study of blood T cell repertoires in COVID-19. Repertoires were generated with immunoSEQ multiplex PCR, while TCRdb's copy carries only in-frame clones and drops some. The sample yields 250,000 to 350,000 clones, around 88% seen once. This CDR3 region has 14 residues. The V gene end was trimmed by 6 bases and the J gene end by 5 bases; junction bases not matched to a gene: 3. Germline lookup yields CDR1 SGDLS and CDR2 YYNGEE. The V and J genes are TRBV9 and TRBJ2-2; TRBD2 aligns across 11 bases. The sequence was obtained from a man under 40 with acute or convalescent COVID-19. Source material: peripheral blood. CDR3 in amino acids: CASMRTSGTGELFF. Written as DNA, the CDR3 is TGTGCCAGCATGAGGACTAGCGGGACCGGGGAGCTGTTTTTT.